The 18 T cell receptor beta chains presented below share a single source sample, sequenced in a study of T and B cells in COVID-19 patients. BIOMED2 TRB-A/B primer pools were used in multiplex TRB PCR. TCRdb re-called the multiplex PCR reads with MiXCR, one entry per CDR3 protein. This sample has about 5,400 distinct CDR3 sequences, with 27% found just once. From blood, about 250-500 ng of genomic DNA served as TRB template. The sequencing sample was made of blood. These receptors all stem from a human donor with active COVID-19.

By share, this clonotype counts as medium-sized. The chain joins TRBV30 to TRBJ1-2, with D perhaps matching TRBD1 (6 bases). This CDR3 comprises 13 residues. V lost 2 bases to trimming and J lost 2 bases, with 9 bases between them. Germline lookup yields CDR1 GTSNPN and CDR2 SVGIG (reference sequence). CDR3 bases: TGTGCCTGGAGTAGGGACACCAACTATGGCTACACCTTC. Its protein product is CAWSRDTNYGYTF.

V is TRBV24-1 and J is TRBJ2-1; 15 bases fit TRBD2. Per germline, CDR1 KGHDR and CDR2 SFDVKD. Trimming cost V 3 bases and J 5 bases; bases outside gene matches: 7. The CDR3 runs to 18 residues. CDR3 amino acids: CATSDHGLAGGPNNEQFF. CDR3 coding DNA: TGTGCCACCAGTGATCATGGACTAGCGGGAGGGCCTAACAATGAGCAGTTCTTC.

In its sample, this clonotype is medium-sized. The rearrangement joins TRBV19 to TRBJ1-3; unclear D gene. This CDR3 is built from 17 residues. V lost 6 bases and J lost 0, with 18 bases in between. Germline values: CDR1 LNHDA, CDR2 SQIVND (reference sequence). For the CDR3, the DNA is TGTGCCAGTAGCCTCAGGAAGGGATCAGGCTCTGGAAACACCATATATTTT. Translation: CASSLRKGSGSGNTIYF.

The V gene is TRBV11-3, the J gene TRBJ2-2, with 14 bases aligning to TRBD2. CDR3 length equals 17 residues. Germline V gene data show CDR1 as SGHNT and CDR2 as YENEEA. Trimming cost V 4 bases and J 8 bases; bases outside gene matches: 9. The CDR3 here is CASSSPGLAGEGGELFF. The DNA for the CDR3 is TGTGCCAGCAGCTCTCCGGGACTAGCGGGAGAAGGGGGGGAGCTGTTTTTT.

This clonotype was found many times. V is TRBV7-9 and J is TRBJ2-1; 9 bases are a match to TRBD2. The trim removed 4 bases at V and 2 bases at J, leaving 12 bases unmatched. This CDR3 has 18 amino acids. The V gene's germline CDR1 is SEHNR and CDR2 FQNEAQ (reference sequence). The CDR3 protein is CASSSREGSGSPYNEQFF. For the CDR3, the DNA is TGTGCCAGCAGCTCTCGGGAGGGTAGCGGGAGCCCCTACAATGAGCAGTTCTTC.

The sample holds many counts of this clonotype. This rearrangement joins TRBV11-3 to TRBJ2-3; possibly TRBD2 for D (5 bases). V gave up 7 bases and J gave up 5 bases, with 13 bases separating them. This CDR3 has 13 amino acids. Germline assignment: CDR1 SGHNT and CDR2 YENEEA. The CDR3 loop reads CASTTDRGDTQYF. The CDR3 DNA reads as TGTGCCAGCACCACGGACCGGGGAGATACGCAGTATTTT.

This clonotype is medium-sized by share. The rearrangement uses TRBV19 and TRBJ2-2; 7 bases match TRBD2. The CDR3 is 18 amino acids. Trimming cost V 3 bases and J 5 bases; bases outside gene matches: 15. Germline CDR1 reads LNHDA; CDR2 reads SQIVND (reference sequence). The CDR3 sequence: CASSIRGGLGLRTGELFF. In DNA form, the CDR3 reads TGTGCCAGTAGTATTCGGGGAGGGTTGGGGTTAAGGACCGGGGAGCTGTTTTTT.

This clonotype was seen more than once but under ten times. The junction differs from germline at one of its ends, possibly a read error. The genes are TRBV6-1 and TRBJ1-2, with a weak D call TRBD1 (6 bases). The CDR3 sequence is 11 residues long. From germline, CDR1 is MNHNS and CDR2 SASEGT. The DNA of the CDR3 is TGTGCCAGCAGCGGGACACGGGAATCCAGCTTC. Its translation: CASSGTRESSF.

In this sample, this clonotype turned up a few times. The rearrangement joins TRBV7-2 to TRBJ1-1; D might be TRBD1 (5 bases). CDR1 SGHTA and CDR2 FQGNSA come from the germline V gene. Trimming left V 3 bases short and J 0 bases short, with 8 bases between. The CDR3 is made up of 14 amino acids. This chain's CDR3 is CASSLTVMNTEAFF. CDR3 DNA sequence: TGTGCCAGCAGCTTGACAGTTATGAACACTGAAGCTTTCTTT.

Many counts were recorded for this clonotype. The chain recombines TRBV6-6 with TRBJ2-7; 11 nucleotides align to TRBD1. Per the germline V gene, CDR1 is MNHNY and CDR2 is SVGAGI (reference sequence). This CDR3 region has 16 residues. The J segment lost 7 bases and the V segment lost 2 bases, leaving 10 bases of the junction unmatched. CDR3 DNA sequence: TGTGCCAGCAGTTACCCGATCGGACAGGGGGCGGGGGAGCAGTACTTC. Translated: CASSYPIGQGAGEQYF.

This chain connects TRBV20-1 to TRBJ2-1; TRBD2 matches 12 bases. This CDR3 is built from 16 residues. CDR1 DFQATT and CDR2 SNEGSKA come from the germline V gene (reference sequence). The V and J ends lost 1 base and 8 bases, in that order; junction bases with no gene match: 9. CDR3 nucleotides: TGCAGTGCTAGAGGGGCTAGCGGGAGGGTTGTACATGAGCAGTTCTTC. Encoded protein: CSARGASGRVVHEQFF.

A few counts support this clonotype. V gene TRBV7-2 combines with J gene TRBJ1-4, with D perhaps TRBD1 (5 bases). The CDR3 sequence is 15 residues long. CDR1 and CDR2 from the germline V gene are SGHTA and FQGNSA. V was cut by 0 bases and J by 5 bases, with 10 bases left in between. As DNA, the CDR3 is TGTGCCAGCAGCTTAGCGGGGCAGGGAAATGAAAAACTGTTTTTT. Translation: CASSLAGQGNEKLFF.

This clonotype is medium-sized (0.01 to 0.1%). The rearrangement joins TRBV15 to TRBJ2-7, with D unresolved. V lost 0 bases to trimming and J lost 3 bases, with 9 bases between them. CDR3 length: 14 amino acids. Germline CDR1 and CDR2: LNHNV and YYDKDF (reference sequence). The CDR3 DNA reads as TGTGCCACCAGCAGAGAAGGTATAAACTACGAGCAGTACTTC. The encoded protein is CATSREGINYEQYF.

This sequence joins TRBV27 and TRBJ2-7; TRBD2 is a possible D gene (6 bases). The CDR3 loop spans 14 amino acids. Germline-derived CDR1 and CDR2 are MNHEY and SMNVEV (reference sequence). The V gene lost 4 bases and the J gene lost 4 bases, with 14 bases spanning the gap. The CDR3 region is CASSSSPRGYEQYF. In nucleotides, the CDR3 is TGTGCCAGCAGTTCCTCTCCGCGGGGTTACGAGCAGTACTTC.

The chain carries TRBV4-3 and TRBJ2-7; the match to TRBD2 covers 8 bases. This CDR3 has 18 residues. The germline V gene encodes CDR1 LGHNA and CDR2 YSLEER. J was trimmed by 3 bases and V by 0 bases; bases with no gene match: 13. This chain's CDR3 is CASSQELGMGGRSYEQYF. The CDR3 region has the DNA TGCGCCAGCAGCCAAGAGTTGGGAATGGGCGGGAGGAGCTACGAGCAGTACTTC.

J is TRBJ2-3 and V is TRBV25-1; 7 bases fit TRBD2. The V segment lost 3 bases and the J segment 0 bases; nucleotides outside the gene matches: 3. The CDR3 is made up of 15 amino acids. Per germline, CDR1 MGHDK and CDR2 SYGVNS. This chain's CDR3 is CASSDGGGSTDTQYF. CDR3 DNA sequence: TGTGCCAGCAGTGATGGCGGGGGTAGCACAGATACGCAGTATTTT.

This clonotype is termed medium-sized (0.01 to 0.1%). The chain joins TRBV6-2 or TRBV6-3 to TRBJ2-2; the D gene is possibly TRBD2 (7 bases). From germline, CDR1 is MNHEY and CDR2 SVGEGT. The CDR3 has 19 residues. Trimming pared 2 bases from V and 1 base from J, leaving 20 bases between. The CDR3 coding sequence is TGTGCCAGCAGTTACGGGGGGGGCGGAAATATTATGAACACCGGGGAGCTGTTTTTT. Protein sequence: CASSYGGGGNIMNTGELFF.

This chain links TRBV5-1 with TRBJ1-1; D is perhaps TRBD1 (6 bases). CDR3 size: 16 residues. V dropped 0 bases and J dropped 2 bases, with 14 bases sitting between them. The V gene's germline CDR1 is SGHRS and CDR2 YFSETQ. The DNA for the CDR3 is TGCGCCAGCAGCTTGGAGTCAGGGGTCTATAACACTGAAGCTTTCTTT. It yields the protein CASSLESGVYNTEAFF.